The rows below give T cell receptor beta chains drawn from one sample of a study of response to subunit inactivated influenza vaccine. TCRdb processed the RT-PCR reads anew with MiXCR; each CDR3 protein has one entry. In the table there are about 190,000 distinct CDR3 sequences, 14% of which are singletons. This material consisted of CD8+ T cells sorted from PBMCs, taken approximately 5 days after vaccination. These receptors all come from a man in his forties or fifties who received an inactivated influenza vaccine. CDR3s include the opening cysteine and the closing phenylalanine or tryptophan. Fields, in order: clone size, J gene, D gene, V gene, CDR3 DNA, CDR3 protein. The D gene is left open where the match is weak. Size tells how often a clone was seen (once, few, many) or the class of an expanded clone, and some rows leave it out.

>few|TRBJ2-7|TRBD1|TRBV7-9
TGTGCCAGCAGCTCGACAGGGGTCGAGCAGTACTTC
CASSSTGVEQYF
>many|TRBJ2-7|NA|TRBV7-9
TGTGCCAGCAGCTTACGACAGGACAATTCCTACGAGCAGTACTTC
CASSLRQDNSYEQYF
>NA|TRBJ2-3|TRBD2|TRBV14
TGTGCCAGCAGCCAAGATCATTCGGGACTAGCGGAGCTCACAGATACGCAGTATTTT
CASSQDHSGLAELTDTQYF
>few|TRBJ2-1|NA|TRBV27
TGTGCCAGCAAACTAGCCGAAAGCACCTACAATGAGCAGTTCTTC
CASKLAESTYNEQFF
>few|TRBJ2-5|NA|TRBV5-1
TGCGCCAGCAGCTGGGTACTTCAAGAGACCCAGTACTTC
CASSWVLQETQYF
>few|TRBJ1-5|NA|TRBV28
TGTGCCAGCAGTCTAGAGGGATTCGGGGGGACGGGCAATCAGCCCCAGCATTTT
CASSLEGFGGTGNQPQHF
>few|TRBJ2-7|NA|TRBV7-9
TGTGCCAGCAGCTTAGCTTCCCAGGGTTACGACGAGCAGTACTTC
CASSLASQGYDEQYF
>many|TRBJ2-3|TRBD2|TRBV27
TGTGCCAGCAGTTTTTTGGGACTAGCCCGCACAGATACGCAGTATTTT
CASSFLGLARTDTQYF
>few|TRBJ2-7|NA|TRBV6-2/TRBV6-3
TGTGCCAGCAGTTGGAATCGACAGGCCCTCTCCTACGAGCAGTACTTC
CASSWNRQALSYEQYF
>few|TRBJ1-1|TRBD1|TRBV7-8
TGTGCCAGCAGCGCCCGGACAGGGAGCTTTAACACTGAAGCTTTCTTT
CASSARTGSFNTEAFF
>NA|TRBJ2-7|TRBD1|TRBV15
TGTGCCACCAGCAGAGACAGGGGGCGCCCCGAGCAGTACTTC
CATSRDRGRPEQYF
>NA|TRBJ2-1|TRBD2|TRBV11-2
TGTGCCAGCAGCTGGCTTAGCGGGGGGCGAGCCTACAATGAGCAGTTCTTC
CASSWLSGGRAYNEQFF
>NA|TRBJ2-6|TRBD1|TRBV7-4
TGTGCCAGCAGCTTAGATTCAGGGGGCGCGATCGGGGCCAACGTCCTGACTTTC
CASSLDSGGAIGANVLTF
>many|TRBJ2-1|NA|TRBV9
TGTGCCAGCAGCGGCCACATGTTGGGCTCCTACAATGAGCAGTTCTTC
CASSGHMLGSYNEQFF
>few|TRBJ1-2|NA|TRBV7-9
TGTGCCAGCAGCTTAGGGCGAGGGCCCAGGTCCGGCTACACCTTC
CASSLGRGPRSGYTF
>NA|TRBJ2-7|NA|TRBV4-3
TGCGCCAGCAGCCAAGACAACGGAGGATCCTACGAGCAGTACTTC
CASSQDNGGSYEQYF
>NA|TRBJ2-3|NA|TRBV27
TGTGCCAGCAGTCCGCCTAGCAAAGCCTATACGCAGTATTTT
CASSPPSKAYTQYF
>NA|TRBJ2-3|TRBD2|TRBV7-2
TGTGCCAGCAGCTGGACTAGTAGCACAGATACGCAGTATTTT
CASSWTSSTDTQYF
>many|TRBJ2-7|TRBD1|TRBV29-1
TGCAGCGTTGAGGCGCAGGGGGTGGGTTACGAGCAGTACTTC
CSVEAQGVGYEQYF
>few|TRBJ2-1|TRBD1|TRBV12-5
TGTGCTAGTGGTGCCACCGGGACAGCCTACAATGAGCAGTTCTTC
CASGATGTAYNEQFF
>NA|TRBJ2-2|TRBD2|TRBV7-6
TGTGCCAGCAGCCTCGGGACTAGCGGGACCGGGGAGCTGTTTTTT
CASSLGTSGTGELFF
>many|TRBJ2-7|NA|TRBV29-1
TGCAGCGTTCGACAGGCCTACGAGCAGTACTTC
CSVRQAYEQYF
>few|TRBJ2-2|NA|TRBV3-1
TGTGCCAGCAGCCATATCACCGGGGAGCTGTTTTTT
CASSHITGELFF
>few|TRBJ1-1|NA|TRBV6-2/TRBV6-3
TGTGCCAGCAGTTACGGGGGACGTGCTGAAGCTTTCTTT
CASSYGGRAEAFF
>NA|TRBJ2-3|NA|TRBV7-6
TGTGCCAGCAGCTCCAACCAGGAGGAGATTAGCACAGATACGCAGTATTTT
CASSSNQEEISTDTQYF
>NA|TRBJ2-1|NA|TRBV11-2
TGTGCCAGCAGCTTAGATACGCGCAATGAGCAGTTCTTC
CASSLDTRNEQFF
>NA|TRBJ2-6|NA|TRBV21-1
TGTGTGGGGGACTCTGGGGCCAACGTCCTGACTTTC
CVGDSGANVLTF
>NA|TRBJ2-2|NA|TRBV29-1
TGCAGCGCCCGCCTCGAAACCGGGGAGCTGTTTTTT
CSARLETGELFF
>few|TRBJ2-7|TRBD1|TRBV29-1
TGCAGCGTTACAGGGGGCGCAACCTACGAGCAGTACTTC
CSVTGGATYEQYF
>few|TRBJ2-3|NA|TRBV12-3/TRBV12-4
TGTGCCAGCACCCGGTGGGAAGATACGCAGTATTTT
CASTRWEDTQYF
>NA|TRBJ1-5|TRBD1|TRBV20-1
TGCAGTGCTAGGACAGGGTACGGCAATCAGCCCCAGCATTTT
CSARTGYGNQPQHF
>few|TRBJ2-7|NA|TRBV4-3
TGCGCCAGCAGCCAAGATCTTGGGACAAGATCCTACGAGCAGTACTTC
CASSQDLGTRSYEQYF
>few|TRBJ2-2|NA|TRBV6-5
TGTGCCAGCAGTTACTCGTGGGGGCACACCGGGGAGCTGTTTTTT
CASSYSWGHTGELFF
>few|TRBJ2-1|TRBD1|TRBV28
TGTGCCACCCGGGACAGGGACTACAATGAGCAGTTCTTC
CATRDRDYNEQFF
>few|TRBJ2-3|NA|TRBV30
TGTGCCTGGAGTGCTTATAGGGTCAGCACAGATACGCAGTATTTT
CAWSAYRVSTDTQYF
>many|TRBJ2-1|NA|TRBV7-8
TGTGCCAGCGGGGCAGGGAAAATCTATGAGCAGTTCTTC
CASGAGKIYEQFF
>NA|TRBJ2-3|NA|TRBV9
TGTGCCAGCAGCGTCGAGACAGGGGAGGGGTGGACAGATACGCAGTATTTT
CASSVETGEGWTDTQYF
>NA|TRBJ2-1|TRBD1|TRBV28
TGTGCCAGCAGGAGGGTCAGGCAGGGGGTCAATGAGCAGTTCTTC
CASRRVRQGVNEQFF
>NA|TRBJ2-2|TRBD2|TRBV24-1
TGTGCCACCAGTGATTTGGTCGCTAGCGGGGGTACCGGGGAGCTGTTTTTT
CATSDLVASGGTGELFF
>few|TRBJ2-1|TRBD2|TRBV27
TGTGCCAGCAGTAGACTAGCGGAGTCCTACAATGAGCAGTTCTTC
CASSRLAESYNEQFF
>NA|TRBJ2-1|NA|TRBV24-1
TGTGCCACCAGGGGCGATAGAAATGAGCAGTTCTTC
CATRGDRNEQFF
>few|TRBJ2-4|TRBD2|TRBV6-1
TGTGCCAGCAGTATCCGGGCGGGGGTAGCCAAAAACATTCAGTACTTC
CASSIRAGVAKNIQYF
>NA|TRBJ2-1|NA|TRBV12-3/TRBV12-4
TGTGCCAGCAGTTTGAGAAGGGGCAGCAATGAGCAGTTCTTC
CASSLRRGSNEQFF
>NA|TRBJ2-7|NA|TRBV6-5
TGTGCCAGCAGTTATTCCTATGGAGACAAGACCTACGAGCAGTACTTC
CASSYSYGDKTYEQYF
>NA|TRBJ2-1|NA|TRBV6-8
TGTGCCAGCAGTTACTGCCAAGGGACCGACTACAATGAGCAGTTCTTC
CASSYCQGTDYNEQFF
>few|TRBJ2-3|NA|TRBV9
TGTGCCAGCAGCACACAGACAGGGACTAGCACAGATACGCAGTATTTT
CASSTQTGTSTDTQYF
>many|TRBJ2-1|NA|TRBV2
TGTGCCAGCTCGGACAGTCCCTACAATGAGCAGTTCTTC
CASSDSPYNEQFF
>NA|TRBJ1-2|NA|TRBV11-2
TGTGCCAGCAGCTTAGGGGGAACAGGGTCGGTCGGCTACACCTTC
CASSLGGTGSVGYTF